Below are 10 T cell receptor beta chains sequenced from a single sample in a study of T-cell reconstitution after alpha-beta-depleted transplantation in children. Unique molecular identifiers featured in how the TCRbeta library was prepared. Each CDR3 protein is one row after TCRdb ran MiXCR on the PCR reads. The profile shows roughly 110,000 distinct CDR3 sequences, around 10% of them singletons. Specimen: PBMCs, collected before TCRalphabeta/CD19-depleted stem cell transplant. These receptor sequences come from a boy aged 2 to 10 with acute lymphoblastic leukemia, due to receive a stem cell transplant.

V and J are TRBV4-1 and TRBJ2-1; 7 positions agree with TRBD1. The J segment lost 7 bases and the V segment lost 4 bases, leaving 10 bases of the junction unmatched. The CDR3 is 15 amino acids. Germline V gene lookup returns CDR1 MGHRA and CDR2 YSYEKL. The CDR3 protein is CASSPRDSDGNEQFF. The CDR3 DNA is TGCGCCAGCAGCCCCCGGGACAGTGACGGAAATGAGCAGTTCTTC.

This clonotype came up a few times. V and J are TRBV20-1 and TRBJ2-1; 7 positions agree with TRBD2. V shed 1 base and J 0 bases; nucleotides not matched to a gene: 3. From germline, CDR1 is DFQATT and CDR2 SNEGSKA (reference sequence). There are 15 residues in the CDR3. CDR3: CSARVLARSYNEQFF. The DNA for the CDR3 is TGCAGTGCTAGAGTACTAGCGCGCTCCTACAATGAGCAGTTCTTC.

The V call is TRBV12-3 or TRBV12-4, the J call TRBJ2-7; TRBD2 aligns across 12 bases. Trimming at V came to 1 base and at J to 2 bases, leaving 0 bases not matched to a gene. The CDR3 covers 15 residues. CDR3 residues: CASSLGLAGAYEQYF. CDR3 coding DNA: TGTGCCAGCAGTTTAGGACTAGCGGGAGCCTACGAGCAGTACTTC.

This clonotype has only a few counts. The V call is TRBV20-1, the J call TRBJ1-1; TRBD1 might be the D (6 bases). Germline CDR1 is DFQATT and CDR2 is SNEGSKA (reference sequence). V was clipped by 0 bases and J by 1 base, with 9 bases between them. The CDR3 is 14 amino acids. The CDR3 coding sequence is TGCAGTGCTAGAGATTGGACAGCGAACACTGAAGCTTTCTTT. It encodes CSARDWTANTEAFF.

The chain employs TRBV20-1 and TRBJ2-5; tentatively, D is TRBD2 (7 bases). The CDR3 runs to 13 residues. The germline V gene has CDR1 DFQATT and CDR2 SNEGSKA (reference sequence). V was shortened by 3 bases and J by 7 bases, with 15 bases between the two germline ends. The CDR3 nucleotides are TGCAGTGCTAGTAATGAAAGGGGGGGGACCCAGTACTTC. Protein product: CSASNERGGTQYF.

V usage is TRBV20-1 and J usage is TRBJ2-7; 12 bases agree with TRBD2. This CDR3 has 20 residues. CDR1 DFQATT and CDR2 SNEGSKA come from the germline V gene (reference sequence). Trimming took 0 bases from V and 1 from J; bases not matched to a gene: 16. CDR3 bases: TGCAGTGCTAGAGATCAAGGGAGCGGACTAGCGGGAATAACTTCCTACGAGCAGTACTTC. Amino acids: CSARDQGSGLAGITSYEQYF.

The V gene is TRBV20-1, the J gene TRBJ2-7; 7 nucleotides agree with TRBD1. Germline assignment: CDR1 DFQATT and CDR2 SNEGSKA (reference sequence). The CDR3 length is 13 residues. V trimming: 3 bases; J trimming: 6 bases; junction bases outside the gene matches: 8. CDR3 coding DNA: TGCAGTGCTAGTCCAAGACAGGGATCCGAGCAGTACTTC. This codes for CSASPRQGSEQYF.

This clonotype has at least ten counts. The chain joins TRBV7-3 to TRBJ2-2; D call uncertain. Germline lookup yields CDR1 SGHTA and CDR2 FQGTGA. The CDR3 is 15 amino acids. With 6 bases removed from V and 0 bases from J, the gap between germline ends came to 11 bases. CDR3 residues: CASRPPAPNTGELFF. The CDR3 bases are TGTGCCAGCAGACCTCCAGCGCCGAACACCGGGGAGCTGTTTTTT.

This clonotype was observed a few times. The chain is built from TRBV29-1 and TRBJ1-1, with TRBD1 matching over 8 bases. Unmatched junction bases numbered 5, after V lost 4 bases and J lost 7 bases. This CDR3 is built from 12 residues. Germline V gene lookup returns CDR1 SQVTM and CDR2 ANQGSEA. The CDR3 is CSVAPGQGEAFF. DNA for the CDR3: TGCAGCGTTGCCCCCGGACAGGGTGAAGCTTTCTTT.

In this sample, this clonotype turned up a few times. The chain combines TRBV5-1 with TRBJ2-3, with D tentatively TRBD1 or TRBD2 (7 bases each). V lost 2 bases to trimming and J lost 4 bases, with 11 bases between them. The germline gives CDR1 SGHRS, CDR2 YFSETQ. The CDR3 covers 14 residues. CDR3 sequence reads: CASSFRGGADTQYF. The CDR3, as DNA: TGCGCCAGCAGCTTCAGGGGGGGGGCAGATACGCAGTATTTT.